This record concerns one T cell receptor beta chain sequence. This sample was included in a study of blood T cell repertoires in COVID-19. Looking at the study overall: From the United States, Italy and Spain came samples of acute and convalescent COVID-19. T cells, B-cell-depleted T cells, or PBMCs supplied cDNA or gDNA.

Germline V lookup: CDR1 SNHLY, CDR2 FYNNEI. Unmatched junction bases numbered 8, after V lost 11 bases and J lost 7 bases. The CDR3 is 13 residues long. Sequencing used immunoSEQ multiplex PCR; TCRdb keeps in-frame clones, though not all of them. The data show roughly 210,000 clones, 84% seen once. The TCR originated in a woman of 80 years or more with COVID-19, enrolled during active disease. The chain is built from TRBV2 and TRBJ1-6; 7 bases agree with TRBD1. Specimen: peripheral blood. CDR3 DNA sequence: TGTGCCGGAGAGGGGGCACTAAATTCACCCCTCCACTTT. Encoded protein: CAGEGALNSPLHF.